The 2 T cell receptor beta chains reported below all come from one sample, sequenced in a study of CD8+ T cells in alopecia areata. Treatment denoted: oral pan-JAK inhibitor, 5-10 mg twice daily. In each case, RNA was isolated and then reverse transcribed into cDNA as the sequencing template. Sequencing was performed with immunoSEQ multiplex PCR; in TCRdb, only in-frame clones are kept and a portion is missing. This table holds some 110,000 clones, around three fifths found once. The material was CD8+ T cells sorted from blood, obtained at week 24, from a patient treated with tofacitinib. These receptors all stem from a human donor with alopecia areata.

The genes are TRBV13 and TRBJ1-5; the match to TRBD1 covers 10 bases. The CDR3 spans 14 residues. CDR1 is PRHDT and CDR2 is FYEKMQ in the germline V gene (reference sequence). The V and J ends lost 5 bases and 6 bases, in that order; junction bases with no gene match: 4. CDR3 nucleotide sequence: TGTGCCAGCAGCATGGGACAGGGGCTTCAGCCCCAGCATTTT. The encoded protein is CASSMGQGLQPQHF.

This chain joins TRBV27 and TRBJ2-1, with a possible D match to TRBD2 (6 bases). V shed 5 bases and J shed 0 bases, with 11 bases lying between them. CDR1 and CDR2 (germline): MNHEY, SMNVEV (reference sequence). The CDR3 has 15 residues. The CDR3 DNA is TGTGCCAGCAGTCCACTAGCTCGCTCCTACAATGAGCAGTTCTTC. It specifies CASSPLARSYNEQFF.